This T cell receptor (beta chain) was captured by sequencing in a study of cytomegalovirus exposure and HLA in healthy donors. V lost 5 bases and J 0 bases, leaving 13 bases between the germline ends. The CDR3 is 16 residues long. CDR1 is SGHTA and CDR2 is FQGNSA in the germline V gene. This clone was detected once. Its specificity is unknown. Findings and limits, study-wide: The availability of immune exposure information extended only to CMV serostatus. Most CMV-associated TCR beta chains appeared HLA-restricted in a later analysis.

PCR primers comprised 60 Vbeta and 13 Jbeta primers. Clones were read by immunoSEQ multiplex PCR, and TCRdb kept only the in-frame ones, dropping some. The table records 150,000 to 250,000 clones, 75% to 85% of them present only once. Sequencing was done on a sample of PBMCs. J is TRBJ1-4 and V is TRBV7-2, with D perhaps TRBD1 (6 bases). This TCR was sampled from a girl aged 5-17 years in good health and CMV-seropositive. In DNA, the CDR3 is TGTGCCAGCAGCCCAGGGGTCGGGGCAACTAATGAAAAACTGTTTTTT. Translation gives CASSPGVGATNEKLFF.